These T cell receptor beta chains were read from a single sample in a study of shared clonotypes between healthy human individuals. The method was immunoSEQ multiplex PCR; TCRdb's version includes in-frame clones alone and lacks a portion of them. The sample has some 2,100,000 clones, approximately 96% seen once. The sample comprised naive CD4+ T cells sorted from blood. These receptors originate from a man between 18 and 29 years old in good health. Both conserved end residues are part of each CDR3. The order of the fields is D gene, J gene, CDR3 length, V gene, clone size, CDR3 DNA, CDR3 protein. D genes are given only for firm matches. The size field is filled for only some rows; it gives once, few, many or a size class.

D: TRBD1
J: TRBJ1-1
length: 16
V: TRBV10-3
size: .
DNA: TGTGCCGCGAGAACCGGGACAGGGGTCTTGAACACTGAAGCTTTCTTT
CDR3: CAARTGTGVLNTEAFF

D: .
J: TRBJ2-7
length: 15
V: TRBV12-2
size: .
DNA: TGTGCAAGTCGGTTCCGACTAGCTTCGTCCTACGAGCAGTACTTC
CDR3: CASRFRLASSYEQYF

D: TRBD2
J: TRBJ2-2
length: 15
V: TRBV2
size: .
DNA: TGTGCCAGCATGATGGCGGGGGCGAACACCGGGGAGCTGTTTTTT
CDR3: CASMMAGANTGELFF

D: .
J: TRBJ2-3
length: 19
V: TRBV7-2
size: .
DNA: TGTGCCAGCAGCTTAGGACCCCTCCTAGCGCGCACGGCCAGAAATACGCAGTATTTT
CDR3: CASSLGPLLARTARNTQYF

D: .
J: TRBJ2-7
length: 15
V: TRBV18
size: once
DNA: TGTGCCAGCTCACGGGGCAGAGCGACGAATTACGAGCAGTACTTC
CDR3: CASSRGRATNYEQYF

D: TRBD2
J: TRBJ2-7
length: 15
V: TRBV15
size: .
DNA: TGTGCCACCAGCAAGGGACTAGCGGGAGGCTACGAGCAGTACTTC
CDR3: CATSKGLAGGYEQYF

D: .
J: TRBJ1-6
length: 12
V: TRBV7-2
size: .
DNA: TGTGCCAGCAGGGTCCGGGATTCACCCCTCCACTTT
CDR3: CASRVRDSPLHF

D: .
J: TRBJ1-4
length: 14
V: TRBV5-6
size: once
DNA: TGTGCCAGCAGCTGGGGCCCTCGTAATGAAAAACTGTTTTTT
CDR3: CASSWGPRNEKLFF

D: .
J: TRBJ2-7
length: 13
V: TRBV28
size: .
DNA: TGTGCCAGCTTTTCCGGGTCCTCCTACGAGCAGTACTTC
CDR3: CASFSGSSYEQYF

D: TRBD1
J: TRBJ1-5
length: 16
V: TRBV28
size: .
DNA: TGTGCCAGCAGTTTATCGACGCAGGGGGGAAATCAGCCCCAGCATTTT
CDR3: CASSLSTQGGNQPQHF

D: .
J: TRBJ1-6
length: 15
V: TRBV5-4
size: .
DNA: TGTGCCAGCAGCTCCGTAGCGGGGGGTAATTCACCCCTCCACTTT
CDR3: CASSSVAGGNSPLHF

D: TRBD2
J: TRBJ2-1
length: 18
V: TRBV7-8
size: once
DNA: TGTGCCAGCAGCCTACTACCTTCTAGCGGGAGATCCTACAATGAGCAGTTCTTC
CDR3: CASSLLPSSGRSYNEQFF

D: .
J: TRBJ2-5
length: 18
V: TRBV9
size: .
DNA: TGTGCCAGCAGCGTAGCTGTAGGGGGAGTGGGCGTCCAAGAGACCCAGTACTTC
CDR3: CASSVAVGGVGVQETQYF

D: TRBD1
J: TRBJ2-1
length: 16
V: TRBV5-1
size: .
DNA: TGCGCCAGCAGCTTGGGACAGGGACAGGGATCCAATGAGCAGTTCTTC
CDR3: CASSLGQGQGSNEQFF

D: TRBD1
J: TRBJ1-5
length: 15
V: TRBV5-6
size: .
DNA: TGTGCCAGCAGCCCTGGGACAGGGGGAGGACAGCCCCAGCATTTT
CDR3: CASSPGTGGGQPQHF

D: .
J: TRBJ1-2
length: 13
V: TRBV10-1
size: .
DNA: TGCGCCAGCAGTGAATACAGTTCCTATGGCTACACCTTC
CDR3: CASSEYSSYGYTF

D: .
J: TRBJ1-4
length: 13
V: TRBV7-2
size: .
DNA: TGTGCCAGCAGCTTAGTCCCCCATGAAAAACTGTTTTTT
CDR3: CASSLVPHEKLFF

D: .
J: TRBJ2-7
length: 13
V: TRBV5-1
size: .
DNA: TGCGCCAGCAGAACTGGTGGTTGGGACGAGCAGTACTTC
CDR3: CASRTGGWDEQYF

D: .
J: TRBJ1-2
length: 15
V: TRBV27
size: .
DNA: TGTGCCAGCAGTTTATCGGGCCCGGGGATCTATGGCTACACCTTC
CDR3: CASSLSGPGIYGYTF

D: .
J: TRBJ1-2
length: 14
V: TRBV5-6
size: .
DNA: TGTGCCAGCAGCTTGGGGGACCCGCGGTATGGCTACACCTTC
CDR3: CASSLGDPRYGYTF

D: .
J: TRBJ1-5
length: 13
V: TRBV29-1
size: .
DNA: TGCAGCGTTGGATGGGGAATAAATCAGCCCCAGCATTTT
CDR3: CSVGWGINQPQHF

D: TRBD1
J: TRBJ2-7
length: 16
V: TRBV5-4
size: .
DNA: TGTGCCAGCAGCTCCGGCCGGGGACAGGGGGCCTTCGAGCAGTACTTC
CDR3: CASSSGRGQGAFEQYF

D: .
J: TRBJ2-7
length: 15
V: TRBV11-1
size: .
DNA: TGTGCCAGCAGCTCCCCGGCCCAGGGTCGCCACGAGCAGTACTTC
CDR3: CASSSPAQGRHEQYF

D: .
J: TRBJ1-6
length: 14
V: TRBV6-5
size: few
DNA: TGTGCCAGCAGTCCCGCAACCGGGAGGTCACCCCTCCACTTT
CDR3: CASSPATGRSPLHF

D: .
J: TRBJ2-7
length: 14
V: TRBV5-6
size: .
DNA: TGTGCCAGCAGCTTGAGGGTGCTCCCCTACGAGCAGTACTTC
CDR3: CASSLRVLPYEQYF

D: .
J: TRBJ2-1
length: 17
V: TRBV5-4
size: .
DNA: TGTGCCAGCAGCTCTCTGAATGTGAAAAGCTCCTACAATGAGCAGTTCTTC
CDR3: CASSSLNVKSSYNEQFF

D: TRBD1
J: TRBJ1-1
length: 13
V: TRBV27
size: .
DNA: TGTGCCAGCAGTCGCACAGGGGCCACTGAAGCTTTCTTT
CDR3: CASSRTGATEAFF

D: .
J: TRBJ2-1
length: 15
V: TRBV6-1
size: .
DNA: TGTGCCAGCAACTCGAACTTCCTCTCCTACAATGAGCAGTTCTTC
CDR3: CASNSNFLSYNEQFF

D: TRBD2
J: TRBJ2-1
length: 16
V: TRBV9
size: .
DNA: TGTGCCAGCAGCGTAGCCCTAGCGGGAGTAAATGGTGAGCAGTTCTTC
CDR3: CASSVALAGVNGEQFF

D: .
J: TRBJ2-2
length: 15
V: TRBV9
size: .
DNA: TGTGCCAGCAGCATAGGAGGTGCGAACACCGGGGAGCTGTTTTTT
CDR3: CASSIGGANTGELFF

D: .
J: TRBJ1-1
length: 15
V: TRBV23-1
size: .
DNA: TGCGCCAGCAGTCAATCGCACAGAATGAACACTGAAGCTTTCTTT
CDR3: CASSQSHRMNTEAFF

D: .
J: TRBJ2-1
length: 11
V: TRBV20-1
size: .
DNA: TGCAGTGCCCGAGGAGAGAATGAGCAGTTCTTC
CDR3: CSARGENEQFF

D: .
J: TRBJ1-5
length: 14
V: TRBV28
size: .
DNA: TGTGCCAGCAGTTTGTCGGCGAGCAATCAGCCCCAGCATTTT
CDR3: CASSLSASNQPQHF

D: TRBD2
J: TRBJ2-7
length: 15
V: TRBV6-5
size: .
DNA: TGTGCCAGCAGTTATTTGACTAGCGGGAGCTACGAGCAGTACTTC
CDR3: CASSYLTSGSYEQYF

D: .
J: TRBJ1-5
length: 13
V: TRBV18
size: .
DNA: TGTGCCAGCTCATTGGATAGCAATCAGCCCCAGCATTTT
CDR3: CASSLDSNQPQHF

D: TRBD1
J: TRBJ2-2
length: 12
V: TRBV30
size: once
DNA: TGTGCCTGTTCTAGGGGGCCCGGGGAGCTGTTTTTT
CDR3: CACSRGPGELFF

D: .
J: TRBJ1-6
length: 15
V: TRBV5-1
size: .
DNA: TGCGCCAGCAGCTTTGAGGGGGGAAGCAATTCACCCCTCCACTTT
CDR3: CASSFEGGSNSPLHF

D: TRBD2
J: TRBJ2-2
length: 15
V: TRBV4-3
size: .
DNA: TGCGCCAGCAGCCAAGCAGCGGGATTCACCGGGGAGCTGTTTTTT
CDR3: CASSQAAGFTGELFF

D: TRBD1
J: TRBJ1-5
length: 18
V: TRBV12-5
size: once
DNA: TGTGCTAGTGGTTTGTCGGGACAGGGGGCTTTTCTCAATCAGCCCCAGCATTTT
CDR3: CASGLSGQGAFLNQPQHF

D: .
J: TRBJ1-5
length: 13
V: TRBV7-2
size: .
DNA: TGTGCCAGCAGCCCGGGGGGGGCCCAGCCCCAGCATTTT
CDR3: CASSPGGAQPQHF

D: .
J: TRBJ2-7
length: 15
V: TRBV6-6
size: .
DNA: TGTGCCAGCAGTTACCGGGCGTACGGCCCCTACGAGCAGTACTTC
CDR3: CASSYRAYGPYEQYF

D: .
J: TRBJ1-2
length: 16
V: TRBV5-1
size: once
DNA: TGCGCCAGCAGCCAGTACGGGACATCTCCACGCTATGGCTACACCTTC
CDR3: CASSQYGTSPRYGYTF

D: .
J: TRBJ2-1
length: 15
V: TRBV4-1
size: .
DNA: TGCGCCAGCAGCCAAGATCTCACTGGAGTATTTGAGCAGTTCTTC
CDR3: CASSQDLTGVFEQFF

D: TRBD1
J: TRBJ1-3
length: 13
V: TRBV28
size: .
DNA: TGTGCCAGCGGGACAGCTTCTGGAAACACCATATATTTT
CDR3: CASGTASGNTIYF

D: .
J: TRBJ2-1
length: 14
V: TRBV18
size: .
DNA: TGTGCCAGCTCGCCGGGACGGGAAAACAATGAGCAGTTCTTC
CDR3: CASSPGRENNEQFF

D: .
J: TRBJ2-5
length: 13
V: TRBV5-4
size: .
DNA: TGTGCCAGCAGCTTTAGGGGACAAGAGACCCAGTACTTC
CDR3: CASSFRGQETQYF

D: .
J: TRBJ1-5
length: 13
V: TRBV2
size: .
DNA: TGTGCCAGCAGTGAAACGCAGGGACAGCCCCAGCATTTT
CDR3: CASSETQGQPQHF

D: .
J: TRBJ2-5
length: 13
V: TRBV11-3
size: once
DNA: TGTGCCAGCAGCTTAAACAGTCAAGAGACCCAGTACTTC
CDR3: CASSLNSQETQYF

D: .
J: TRBJ2-7
length: 15
V: TRBV6-5
size: .
DNA: TGTGCCAGCAGTTACACCGGGATTAGTTCCTACGAGCAGTACTTC
CDR3: CASSYTGISSYEQYF

D: .
J: TRBJ1-1
length: 15
V: TRBV6-5
size: .
DNA: TGTGCCAGCAGTCCCCCCGCAGTAATGAACACTGAAGCTTTCTTT
CDR3: CASSPPAVMNTEAFF

D: .
J: TRBJ1-1
length: 13
V: TRBV7-9
size: .
DNA: TGTGCCAGCAGCTTATCAGTGAACACTGAAGCTTTCTTT
CDR3: CASSLSVNTEAFF